This T cell receptor beta chain derives from a study of T cell changes during pregnancy in multiple sclerosis. The CDR3 has 13 amino acids. V lost 8 bases and J 6 bases, leaving 15 bases between the germline ends. The germline V gene has CDR1 MNHNS and CDR2 SASEGT. Profiled with immunoSEQ multiplex PCR; TCRdb holds only in-frame clones, not every one. The sample lists about 49,000 clones, around 90% occurring once. This rearrangement joins TRBV6-1 to TRBJ2-3; D might be TRBD2 (6 bases). The sequence derives from a female donor in good health, enrolled as a control in a pregnancy study. Material: peripheral blood, obtained after pregnancy. The CDR3 sequence: CASFPGRGDTQYF. The CDR3 DNA reads TGTGCCAGCTTTCCCGGGAGAGGGGATACGCAGTATTTT.